This section outlines one TCR beta chain sequence together with its context. What this receptor recognizes is not known. Per-base quality was not reported, and no clone a single base away is much larger than it. This entry comes from a study of identifying expanded T cells in peripheral blood (dated 2019 in TCRdb). Background for the entire study: Separate aliquots of the same genomic DNA pool were sequenced to produce technical replicates, and four replicates were compared in pairs. Study-wide conclusions, independent of this receptor: For all healthy donors, the variance in clone template counts between roughly 2-week samples rose significantly as total template count increased. The authors expected biological variance in healthy repertoires might increase further over much longer intervals such as months to years. The beta-binomial model significantly reduced the number of clones called differentially abundant and the false-positive rate across all healthy-donor time intervals. The binomial model flagged about 1.3 differentially abundant clones between technical replicates but approximately 16 over about 2 weeks and around 20 over around four weeks.

No immune events, such as infections, were documented for the healthy donors during the collection period. To calibrate time-dependent variance in a beta-binomial model of T-cell clone differential abundance, blood repertoires from healthy donors were used as a training cohort. The training cohort was composed of 10 or so healthy donors, 3 female and 7 male. An age range of roughly 25 to 65 years, with an average of roughly 47 years, was recorded for the donors. Whole blood, obtained from a commercial supplier, was collected from each healthy donor at three time points spaced about 2 weeks apart. For immunosequencing, genomic DNA was extracted from unsorted whole blood. TCRbeta CDR3 regions were profiled with the immunoSEQ Assay using bias-controlled multiplex PCR amplification of genomic DNA. In the paper's pipeline: To quantify the absolute abundance of each unique TCRbeta CDR3 region, the sequences were collapsed and filtered. Differential abundance was tested with two models: a binomial (Fisher-equivalent) model and a beta-binomial model that adds time-dependent variance fitted from healthy donors. Any clone with fewer than 5 combined templates was excluded, and a clone was called differentially abundant if its Benjamini-Hochberg FDR was below 0.01. Beta-binomial variance was modeled as a function of total template count across the two samples using the form v = (b*log(k)+a)^2. This immuneACCESS table, as held by TCRdb, lists in-frame sequences with V and J called but not all clones. Of the missing ones, under half trace to an unresolved V gene in checked studies; the others have no known cause. That table supplies the V and J calls and clone size; D and trimming were determined from the DNA. Present in this sample are approximately 90,000 clones, 70% to 90% of which were seen just once. The ten largest clones represent roughly 5.5% of the sample.

The receptor's source is a person aged 18 to 70 in good health. Material for sequencing was blood.

The CDR3 is CASSKQGTDRKLFF. The DNA reads TGTGCCAGCAGCAAACAGGGGACGGATCGAAAACTGTTTTTT. Recombination connected TRBV7-9 to TRBJ1-4, and 7 bases in between align with TRBD1. V has 5 bases trimmed and J has 10 bases trimmed; junction bases matching no gene number 10. From the cysteine through the phenylalanine, the CDR3 covers 14 amino acids. Only the CDR3 portion is preserved as DNA: 42 bases, with reading frame beginning at the first base. The germline V gene (reference sequence) specifies SEHNR as CDR1 and FQNEAQ as CDR2. Supplemented by the reference TRBV7-9 and TRBJ1-4 proteins around the CDR3, the complete variable domain is DTGVSQNPRHKITKRGQNVTFRCDPISEHNRLYWYRQTLGQGPEFLTYFQNEAQLEKSRLLSDRFSAERPKGSFSTLEIQRTEQGDSAMYLCASSKQGTDRKLFFGSGTQLSVL.